These 28 T cell receptor beta chains were all obtained from the same sample, sequenced in a study of blood T cell repertoires in COVID-19. The repertoire was sequenced with immunoSEQ multiplex PCR; TCRdb's copy has only in-frame clones and lacks some. Of roughly 150,000 clones in the sample, about nine tenths were seen once. Specimen: peripheral blood. The receptor source for this set is an elderly man with acute or convalescent COVID-19.

The count of this clone is one. This chain connects TRBV6-1 to TRBJ1-4, with D perhaps TRBD1 (5 bases). Trimming shortened V by 2 bases and J by 7 bases, and 11 bases separated the two germline ends. Germline CDR1 MNHNS, CDR2 SASEGT. This CDR3 has 14 amino acids. The CDR3: CASSETQGSEKLFF. CDR3 coding DNA: TGTGCCAGCAGTGAAACCCAGGGCAGTGAAAAACTGTTTTTT.

V and J are TRBV29-1 and TRBJ1-1; no clear D gene. Looked up from germline, CDR1 is SQVTM and CDR2 is ANQGSEA. Trimming left V 7 bases short and J 4 bases short, with 16 bases between. The CDR3 is 13 amino acids. The CDR3 DNA reads TGCAGCGGGGGTTGGGCCTTTGGCACTGAAGCTTTCTTT. Amino acids: CSGGWAFGTEAFF.

This clone was seen only once. The genes are TRBV7-9 and TRBJ2-5; a weak D match, TRBD2 (5 bases). Trimming stripped 2 bases from V and 0 bases from J, with 10 bases between. Germline lookup yields CDR1 SEHNR and CDR2 FQNEAQ (reference sequence). The CDR3 sequence is 15 residues long. CDR3 residues: CASSLSSLNQETQYF. CDR3 bases: TGTGCCAGCAGCTTATCTAGCCTCAACCAAGAGACCCAGTACTTC. The variable domain in full, completed from reference TRBV7-9 and TRBJ2-5, reads DTGVSQNPRHKITKRGQNVTFRCDPISEHNRLYWYRQTLGQGPEFLTYFQNEAQLEKSRLLSDRFSAERPKGSFSTLEIQRTEQGDSAMYLCASSLSSLNQETQYFGPGTRLLVL.

The V call is TRBV5-1, the J call TRBJ2-3; 9 positions match TRBD1. Germline CDR1 SGHRS, CDR2 YFSETQ. The CDR3 is 13 residues long. Trimming removed 5 bases from V and 2 bases from J; junction bases left unmatched: 0. The DNA of the CDR3 is TGCGCCAGCAGACAGGGGGCCACAGATACGCAGTATTTT. Translation gives CASRQGATDTQYF.

CDR3 bases: TGTGCCAGCACCCGTAGCCCAACAAATACAGATACGCAGTATTTT. It specifies CASTRSPTNTDTQYF. V and J are TRBV6-6 and TRBJ2-3, with no clear D. The CDR3 sequence is 15 residues long. With 7 bases removed from V and 3 bases from J, the gap between germline ends came to 17 bases. Looked up from germline, CDR1 is MNHNY and CDR2 is SVGAGI (reference sequence).

This rearrangement joins TRBV14 to TRBJ2-2, with a tentative D call TRBD1 (6 bases). CDR3 length: 15 residues. Trimming removed 1 base at V and 3 bases at J, with 9 bases between. Germline V CDR1 and CDR2: SGHDN, FVKESK. CDR3 sequence (DNA): TGTGCCAGCAGCCAAGGACAGGTTCACACCGGGGAGCTGTTTTTT. Protein: CASSQGQVHTGELFF.

V and J are TRBV7-9 and TRBJ1-4, with D unresolved. The germline V gene has CDR1 SEHNR and CDR2 FQNEAQ (reference sequence). This CDR3 has 12 residues. The V end lost 5 bases, the J end lost 7 bases, and 8 bases lay between the germline ends. The CDR3 DNA follows: TGTGCCAGCAGCCTATGGGCTGAAAAACTGTTTTTT. It codes for CASSLWAEKLFF.

The V gene is TRBV28, the J gene TRBJ2-1, with D possibly being TRBD1 (6 bases). CDR3 length equals 16 residues. Germline V CDR1 and CDR2: MDHEN, SYDVKM. Between the trimmed V and J ends, which lost 1 base and 4 bases, there was a span of 14 bases. This chain's CDR3 is CASSLSSGAEYNEQFF. The CDR3 DNA sequence: TGTGCCAGCAGTTTATCCTCAGGGGCCGAGTACAATGAGCAGTTCTTC.

The DNA for the CDR3 is TGTGCCAGCAGCACACGGTGGCGGGGGGTGGAAAACACCATATATTTT. It is translated as CASSTRWRGVENTIYF. The chain combines TRBV7-8 with TRBJ1-3, with D maybe TRBD1 (5 bases). CDR1 SGHVS and CDR2 FQNEAQ come from the germline V gene. The ends were cut back, 5 bases at V and 6 bases at J, with 20 bases in the middle. The CDR3 covers 16 residues.

This sequence joins TRBV28 and TRBJ2-7; D is unresolved. The germline CDR1 and CDR2 sequences are MDHEN and SYDVKM. V lost 2 bases and J 6 bases, leaving 8 bases between the germline ends. This CDR3 is built from 12 residues. The CDR3 loop reads CASSLSVGEQYF. CDR3 DNA: TGTGCCAGCAGTTTAAGTGTCGGCGAGCAGTACTTC.

This clone was observed a single time. This rearrangement joins TRBV2 to TRBJ1-2, with 9 positions matching TRBD1. Trimming removed 6 bases from V and 6 bases from J; junction bases left unmatched: 8. Germline lookup yields CDR1 SNHLY and CDR2 FYNNEI. The CDR3 contains 14 residues. CDR3 in amino acids: CASRWDREEDGYTF. Written as DNA, the CDR3 is TGTGCCAGCAGGTGGGACAGGGAGGAGGATGGCTACACCTTC.

The J gene is TRBJ2-7, the V gene TRBV29-1; 7 bases match TRBD1. With 1 base clipped from V and 5 bases from J, the junction kept 5 bases outside the gene matches. The CDR3 covers 13 residues. Germline V gene lookup returns CDR1 SQVTM and CDR2 ANQGSEA. The CDR3 protein is CSVEGQGTDEQYF. Here the CDR3 DNA reads TGCAGCGTTGAAGGACAGGGAACGGACGAGCAGTACTTC.

The chain links TRBV2 to TRBJ1-1; TRBD1 aligns across 8 bases. Per the germline V gene, CDR1 is SNHLY and CDR2 is FYNNEI. The CDR3 totals 11 residues. V was pared by 6 bases and J by 8 bases, with 2 bases of the junction left unmatched. The CDR3 here is CASSTGGEAFF. The DNA of the CDR3 is TGTGCCAGCAGCACAGGGGGGGAAGCTTTCTTT.

This clone was found a few times. Written as DNA, the CDR3 is TGTGCCAGCAGCCAACTAGCGGGGGGCCCCCGGAAGCAGTACTTC. Amino acid sequence: CASSQLAGGPRKQYF. This chain uses TRBV5-4 with TRBJ2-7; 12 bases fit TRBD2. The CDR3 totals 15 residues. The germline CDR1 and CDR2 sequences are SGHNT and YYREEE (reference sequence). After removal of 4 bases from V and 8 bases from J, the junction contained 10 bases not matched to a gene.

This chain joins TRBV6-2 or TRBV6-3 and TRBJ1-6; 10 nucleotides match TRBD1. V dropped 6 bases and J dropped 12; count of bases not matched to a gene: 5. Germline assignment: CDR1 MNHEY and CDR2 SVGEGT. The CDR3 consists of 13 residues. This CDR3 is CASSGQGDRPLHF. For the CDR3, the DNA is TGTGCCAGCAGCGGACAGGGGGACCGACCCCTCCACTTT.

This chain links TRBV5-6 with TRBJ1-3; 9 bases fit TRBD1. V was pared by 0 bases and J by 4 bases, with 8 bases of the junction left unmatched. This CDR3 is built from 17 residues. The germline CDR1 and CDR2 sequences are SGHDT and YYEEEE. The CDR3 DNA follows: TGTGCCAGCAGCTTGGACGGGACAGGGAGGTCCGGAAACACCATATATTTT. Its protein is CASSLDGTGRSGNTIYF.

V gene TRBV28 combines with J gene TRBJ1-5, with 7 bases aligning to TRBD1. Losses at the gene ends were 0 bases for V and 7 bases for J; bases not matched to a gene: 6. In germline, CDR1 is MDHEN, CDR2 SYDVKM. The CDR3 spans 15 residues. The CDR3 sequence: CASSLWTGQGQPQHF. CDR3 in DNA: TGTGCCAGCAGTTTATGGACAGGGCAAGGCCAGCCCCAGCATTTT.

The chain has TRBV5-4 and TRBJ2-3, with 9 bases identical to TRBD1. The V segment lost 2 bases and the J segment 8 bases; nucleotides outside the gene matches: 3. CDR3 length: 13 amino acids. Germline-derived CDR1 and CDR2 are SGHNT and YYREEE (reference sequence). CDR3 amino acids: CASSLQGAGTQYF. The CDR3 nucleotides are TGTGCCAGCAGCTTACAGGGGGCCGGTACGCAGTATTTT.

The chain combines TRBV19 with TRBJ1-6, with D possibly TRBD1 on 5 matching bases. This CDR3 comprises 14 residues. The V and J ends lost 4 bases and 6 bases respectively, with 10 bases between them. Germline V gene lookup returns CDR1 LNHDA and CDR2 SQIVND (reference sequence). CDR3 sequence (DNA): TGTGCCAGTAGTAAGGTCAGGGTTAATTCACCCCTCCACTTT. As protein: CASSKVRVNSPLHF.

This chain joins TRBV27 and TRBJ2-5, with TRBD1 as a possible D gene (5 bases). V lost 3 bases, J lost 4 bases, and 9 bases lay in between. This CDR3 is 13 amino acids long. Germline values: CDR1 MNHEY, CDR2 SMNVEV (reference sequence). DNA of the CDR3: TGTGCCAGCAGTTTGGCAGGGCTAGAGACCCAGTACTTC. Translating it yields CASSLAGLETQYF.

The chain joins TRBV21-1 to TRBJ2-6; the D call of TRBD1 is as the table states it, not checked on the DNA. TRBV21-1 is termed a pseudogene. This CDR3 is 16 amino acids long. The CDR3 protein is CASSKLPLGTGAVLTF. DNA for the CDR3: TGTGCCAGCAGCAAATTACCATTAGGGACAGGGGCCGTCCTGACTTTC.

V usage is TRBV2 and J usage is TRBJ2-1; 11 positions agree with TRBD2. Germline CDR1 SNHLY, CDR2 FYNNEI. V lost 7 bases to trimming and J lost 13 bases; unmatched junction nucleotides: 12. The CDR3 runs to 14 residues. This CDR3 is CASTTGTSGLKQFF. CDR3 nucleotides: TGTGCCAGCACAACCGGGACTAGCGGTTTGAAACAGTTCTTC.

This clone has only a few counts. One end of the junction varies from germline; a read error may be responsible. The J gene is TRBJ2-1, the V gene TRBV6-1; 7 bases line up with TRBD2. This CDR3 is built from 15 residues. Germline lookup yields CDR1 MNHNS and CDR2 SASEGT. The CDR3 here is CASNEAGRPYNEQFF. The CDR3 region has the DNA TGTGCCAGCAATGAAGCGGGGCGCCCCTACAATGAGCAGTTCTTC.

The CDR3 protein is CASSLQANYNEQFF. CDR3 coding DNA: TGTGCCAGCAGCCTTCAGGCGAACTACAATGAGCAGTTCTTC. This chain links TRBV14 with TRBJ2-1; D uncertain. CDR1 is SGHDN, CDR2 FVKESK, per germline. Deletions cut 4 bases from V and 3 bases from J, with 10 bases between. The CDR3 totals 14 residues.

The chain combines TRBV5-1 with TRBJ1-6, with 10 bases fitting TRBD1. This CDR3 region has 14 residues. CDR1 is SGHRS and CDR2 is YFSETQ in the germline V gene. After removal of 4 bases from V and 10 bases from J, the junction contained 5 bases not matched to a gene. CDR3 DNA sequence: TGCGCCAGCAGCGGGGGACAGGGGACCTCACCCCTCCACTTT. It is translated as CASSGGQGTSPLHF.

The chain is built from TRBV15 and TRBJ2-1; 14 positions match TRBD2. Germline lookup yields CDR1 LNHNV and CDR2 YYDKDF (reference sequence). The CDR3 is made up of 18 amino acids. Trimming at V came to 8 bases and at J to 4 bases, leaving 13 bases not matched to a gene. CDR3 in DNA: TGTGCCACCGGGGTCGGGACTAGCGGGAGCCTTTTATACAATGAGCAGTTCTTC. It codes for CATGVGTSGSLLYNEQFF.

The chain carries TRBV28 and TRBJ1-1; D call uncertain. Germline V gives CDR1 MDHEN, CDR2 SYDVKM. Trimming cost V 8 bases and J 1 base, with 14 bases left between them. This CDR3 region has 14 residues. The CDR3 DNA reads TGTGCCAGCGAGAACGTACTCAAGAACACTGAAGCTTTCTTT. This sequence encodes CASENVLKNTEAFF.

The chain carries TRBV5-4 and TRBJ2-7; TRBD2 might be the D (7 bases). Trimming pared 3 bases from V and 1 base from J, leaving 11 bases between. This CDR3 is built from 14 residues. CDR1 is SGHNT, CDR2 YYREEE, per germline (reference sequence). The CDR3 DNA reads TGTGCCAGCAGCTCGAAGGGGGGGTCCTACGAGCAGTACTTC. Residues: CASSSKGGSYEQYF.